One sample yielded the 18 T cell receptor beta chains listed below, sequenced in a study of T cell repertoires in cytomegalovirus infection. TCRdb redid the calling of the reads with MiXCR, one entry per CDR3 protein. The sample yields hundreds of thousands of distinct CDR3 sequences, roughly 30% seen once. Antigens for these TCRs are unknown. The material was cultured CD8+ T cells from PBMCs, obtained from culture after CMV antigen stimulation. Source of these receptors: a human donor in good health (CMV status not recorded). Some clones in this sample may be carry-over from other donors' samples.

The gene calls are TRBV20-1 and TRBJ2-7, with 11 bases matching TRBD2. The CDR3 consists of 15 residues. The germline V gene encodes CDR1 DFQATT and CDR2 SNEGSKA (reference sequence). The V gene end was trimmed by 4 bases and the J gene end by 4 bases; junction bases not matched to a gene: 9. CDR3 DNA: TGCAGTGCTACAAACCTAGCGGGGGGCTGGTACGAGCAGTACGTC. It encodes CSATNLAGGWYEQYV.

This clonotype was counted a few times. V usage is TRBV12-3 or TRBV12-4 and J usage is TRBJ2-5; TRBD1 matches 9 bases. The CDR3 loop spans 14 amino acids. J was trimmed by 4 bases and V by 5 bases; bases with no gene match: 5. The CDR3 coding sequence is TGTGCCAGCAGTACCACAGGGGGCTTAGAGACCCAGTACTTC. It yields the protein CASSTTGGLETQYF.

The V gene is TRBV19, the J gene TRBJ1-1; TRBD1 might be the D (5 bases). CDR3 length equals 15 residues. CDR1 and CDR2 (germline): LNHDA, SQIVND (reference sequence). Trimming stripped 1 base from V and 4 bases from J, with 13 bases between. The CDR3 sequence is CASSIGLTDFTEAFF. The CDR3 nucleotides read TGTGCCAGTAGTATAGGGTTGACAGACTTCACTGAAGCTTTCTTT.

The sample holds a few counts of this clonotype. The rearrangement joins TRBV6-5 to TRBJ2-1, with 8 bases matching TRBD2. The CDR3 is made up of 16 amino acids. Trimming took 0 bases from V and 9 from J; bases not matched to a gene: 10. Germline assignment: CDR1 MNHEY and CDR2 SVGAGI. CDR3 sequence reads: CASSYSRTSLTGEQFF. DNA of the CDR3: TGTGCCAGCAGTTACTCGAGGACTAGCCTGACCGGTGAGCAGTTCTTC.

V usage is TRBV6-5 and J usage is TRBJ1-1; D is unresolved. The germline CDR1 and CDR2 sequences are MNHEY and SVGAGI. The CDR3 is 15 amino acids. The ends were cut back, 0 bases at V and 0 bases at J, with 8 bases in the middle. The CDR3 nucleotides read TGTGCCAGCAGTTACTCCGCACCCATGAACACTGAAGCTTTCTTT. This gives the protein CASSYSAPMNTEAFF.

In this sample, this clonotype turned up a few times. V usage is TRBV15 and J usage is TRBJ2-3; D is unresolved. CDR3 length: 15 residues. V was pared by 0 bases and J by 1 base, with 8 bases between. CDR1 LNHNV and CDR2 YYDKDF come from the germline V gene (reference sequence). The CDR3 here is CATSRDDGGTDTQYF. In DNA form, the CDR3 reads TGTGCCACCAGCAGAGATGATGGGGGCACAGATACGCAGTATTTT. The full variable domain, its missing parts supplied by reference TRBV15 and TRBJ2-3, is DAMVIQNPRYQVTQFGKPVTLSCSQTLNHNVMYWYQQKSSQAPKLLFHYYDKDFNNEADTPDNFQSRRPNTSFCFLDIRSPGLGDTAMYLCATSRDDGGTDTQYFGPGTRLTVL.

This clonotype turned up a few times. V usage is TRBV27 and J usage is TRBJ2-1; 7 bases fit TRBD1. Germline CDR1 reads MNHEY; CDR2 reads SMNVEV (reference sequence). Trimming took 8 bases from V and 1 from J; bases not matched to a gene: 11. The CDR3 is 16 amino acids. The CDR3 bases are TGTGCCAGCGGATTCACAGGGGCTCCTTCCTACAATGAGCAGTTCTTC. Amino acids: CASGFTGAPSYNEQFF.

The gene calls are TRBV19 and TRBJ2-1, with TRBD2 matching over 13 bases. Germline V gene data show CDR1 as LNHDA and CDR2 as SQIVND (reference sequence). The CDR3 is 18 residues long. Trimming took 0 bases from V and 7 from J; bases not matched to a gene: 9. The CDR3 is CASSIDHSGTSGVNEQFF. DNA for the CDR3: TGTGCCAGTAGTATAGATCATTCCGGGACTAGCGGGGTGAATGAGCAGTTCTTC.

This clonotype was observed a few times. The rearrangement links TRBV20-1 to TRBJ2-2; 7 positions match TRBD2. The CDR3 runs 15 residues. The ends lost 0 bases at V and 3 bases at J; junction bases unmatched: 4. CDR1 is DFQATT, CDR2 SNEGSKA, per germline (reference sequence). The CDR3 region is CSARDGGVDTGELFF. In DNA form, the CDR3 reads TGCAGTGCTAGAGATGGGGGGGTGGACACCGGGGAGCTGTTTTTT.

V usage is TRBV7-9 and J usage is TRBJ2-7; D is possibly TRBD1 (6 bases). Looked up from germline, CDR1 is SEHNR and CDR2 is FQNEAQ (reference sequence). The V and J ends lost 5 bases and 1 base respectively, with 24 bases between them. The CDR3 sequence is 18 residues long. CDR3 loop: CASSLWDTSHPFSYEQYV. The CDR3 coding sequence is TGTGCCAGCAGCCTGTGGGACACCAGTCACCCTTTTTCCTACGAGCAGTACGTC.

This chain links TRBV7-9 with TRBJ2-1; 7 bases are a match to TRBD2. Germline CDR1 reads SEHNR; CDR2 reads FQNEAQ (reference sequence). The CDR3 runs to 18 residues. The J segment lost 2 bases and the V segment lost 5 bases, leaving 15 bases of the junction unmatched. DNA of the CDR3: TGTGCCAGCAGCCTGCGTCGCGCGGGGGAAACCCCCTACAATGAGCAGTTCTTC. It codes for CASSLRRAGETPYNEQFF.

The chain links TRBV5-1 to TRBJ1-1; tentative D call: TRBD1 (6 bases). CDR1 SGHRS and CDR2 YFSETQ come from the germline V gene. This CDR3 contains 15 residues. The V and J ends lost 4 bases and 4 bases respectively, with 17 bases between them. Written as DNA, the CDR3 is TGCGCCAGCAGCCGGGGGCAGACTGACGGCACTGAAGCTTTCTTT. It is translated as CASSRGQTDGTEAFF. Together with reference TRBV5-1 and TRBJ1-1, the CDR3 gives the full variable domain: KAGVTQTPRYLIKTRGQQVTLSCSPISGHRSVSWYQQTPGQGLQFLFEYFSETQRNKGNFPGRFSGRQFSNSRSEMNVSTLELGDSALYLCASSRGQTDGTEAFFGQGTRLTVV.

This clonotype appeared once. The chain links TRBV4-3 to TRBJ2-5; TRBD1 matches at 8 bases. After removal of 3 bases from V and 3 bases from J, the junction contained 6 bases not matched to a gene. The length of the CDR3 is 15 residues. The germline V gene encodes CDR1 LGHNA and CDR2 YSLEER. CDR3 sequence (DNA): TGCGCCAGCAGCCATCGACAGGGGAGTGAAGAGACCCAGTACTTC. This gives the protein CASSHRQGSEETQYF.

This clonotype showed up just a few times. V is TRBV14 and J is TRBJ1-3; D unresolved. This CDR3 is 13 amino acids long. Trimming took off 4 bases at V and 4 bases at J, with 8 bases between the two ends. Germline assignment: CDR1 SGHDN and CDR2 FVKESK. The CDR3 protein is CASSPRSGNTIYF. In DNA form, the CDR3 reads TGTGCCAGCAGCCCCCGGTCCGGAAACACCATATATTTT.

In its sample, this clonotype was seen many times. This chain uses TRBV10-3 with TRBJ2-1, with 8 bases aligning to TRBD2. V lost 0 bases and J lost 4; bases outside the gene matches: 8. Germline values: CDR1 ENHRY, CDR2 SYGVKD. The CDR3 has 17 residues. In DNA, the CDR3 is TGTGCCATCAGTGAGTCGGTCCAGCGGGGGCCTTACAATGAGCAGTTCTTC. This translates into CAISESVQRGPYNEQFF.

Only a few counts were recorded for this clonotype. The chain couples TRBV27 to TRBJ1-5, with D tentatively TRBD1 (5 bases). The CDR3 has 17 amino acids. Germline V gene lookup returns CDR1 MNHEY and CDR2 SMNVEV (reference sequence). V gave up 5 bases and J gave up 1 base, with 18 bases separating them. For the CDR3, the DNA is TGTGCCAGCAGTCAACAACCGGGACCCATGAGCAATCAGCCCCAGCATTTT. It specifies CASSQQPGPMSNQPQHF.

The CDR3 loop is CASSQGAKEAFF. The CDR3 bases are TGTGCCAGCAGCCAGGGGGCCAAAGAAGCTTTCTTT. This chain links TRBV27 with TRBJ1-1; TRBD1 matches at 8 bases. The germline V gene encodes CDR1 MNHEY and CDR2 SMNVEV (reference sequence). This CDR3 has 12 residues. The junction had 5 bases not matched to a gene; V was cut back by 6 bases and J by 8 bases.

This clonotype was counted a single time. The chain carries TRBV14 and TRBJ1-1; D unclear. CDR3 size: 15 residues. Germline values: CDR1 SGHDN, CDR2 FVKESK. V was cut by 4 bases and J by 0 bases, with 12 bases left in between. DNA of the CDR3: TGTGCCAGCAGCCCCGACCTCCTACTGAACACTGAAGCTTTCTTT. Protein sequence: CASSPDLLLNTEAFF. The whole variable domain, filled in from reference TRBV14 and TRBJ1-1, reads EAGVTQFPSHSVIEKGQTVTLRCDPISGHDNLYWYRRVMGKEIKFLLHFVKESKQDESGMPNNRFLAERTGGTYSTLKVQPAELEDSGVYFCASSPDLLLNTEAFFGQGTRLTVV.